These 5 T cell receptor beta chains were sequenced from one sample in a study of long-term antiretroviral therapy in people with HIV. Samples were assayed with immunoSEQ v3.0 at survey level. This table comes from immunoSEQ multiplex PCR, and its TCRdb copy is limited to in-frame clones, with some not included. The top ten hold 8% to 9% of the sample, which has roughly 33,000 clones, around 78% seen once. The sequenced sample was unsorted PBMCs, obtained 3.1 years after starting antiretroviral therapy. These receptors were collected from a woman in her forties or fifties with HIV.

V is TRBV28 and J is TRBJ1-4; 7 bases match TRBD1. Germline CDR1 MDHEN, CDR2 SYDVKM. Unmatched junction bases numbered 12, after V lost 10 bases and J lost 10 bases. CDR3 length equals 13 residues. The CDR3 DNA is TGTGCCATTAATTCTCAGACAGGGCCAAAACTGTTTTTT. Amino acid sequence: CAINSQTGPKLFF.

The J gene is TRBJ2-5, the V gene TRBV5-1; D not resolved. V was clipped by 0 bases and J by 1 base, with 7 bases between them. Germline values: CDR1 SGHRS, CDR2 YFSETQ. The CDR3 length is 14 residues. CDR3 sequence reads: CASSLVSAQETQYF. DNA for the CDR3: TGCGCCAGCAGCTTGGTGTCAGCCCAAGAGACCCAGTACTTC. The whole variable domain, filled in from reference TRBV5-1 and TRBJ2-5, reads KAGVTQTPRYLIKTRGQQVTLSCSPISGHRSVSWYQQTPGQGLQFLFEYFSETQRNKGNFPGRFSGRQFSNSRSEMNVSTLELGDSALYLCASSLVSAQETQYFGPGTRLLVL.

The V call is TRBV7-8, the J call TRBJ2-3; possibly TRBD2 for D (6 bases). The V and J ends lost 6 bases and 0 bases respectively, with 16 bases between them. CDR1 is SGHVS and CDR2 is FQNEAQ in the germline V gene. The length of the CDR3 is 16 residues. Here the CDR3 reads CASRDWRGPSTDTQYF. The DNA for the CDR3 is TGTGCCAGCAGGGATTGGAGGGGCCCAAGCACAGATACGCAGTATTTT.

This chain connects TRBV11-3 to TRBJ2-3; 8 bases fit TRBD1. Germline lookup yields CDR1 SGHNT and CDR2 YENEEA. The CDR3 runs to 14 residues. V was pared by 5 bases and J by 4 bases, with 5 bases of the junction left unmatched. The CDR3 DNA is TGTGCCAGCAGCCTACAGGGGGAGGCAGATACGCAGTATTTT. Its translation is CASSLQGEADTQYF. The full variable domain, its missing parts supplied by reference TRBV11-3 and TRBJ2-3, is EAGVVQSPRYKIIEKKQPVAFWCNPISGHNTLYWYLQNLGQGPELLIRYENEEAVDDSQLPKDRFSAERLKGVDSTLKIQPAELGDSAVYLCASSLQGEADTQYFGPGTRLTVL.

The chain has TRBV30 and TRBJ2-2, with 9 bases matching TRBD1. This CDR3 contains 15 residues. The junction had 13 bases not matched to a gene; V was cut back by 8 bases and J by 6 bases. CDR1 and CDR2 (germline): GTSNPN, SVGIG (reference sequence). In DNA form, the CDR3 reads TGTGCCGCGACCCGGACAGGGGCGGTCCCCGGGGAGCTGTTTTTT. Its translation is CAATRTGAVPGELFF.